The 21 T cell receptor beta chains below come from one sample, sequenced in a study of T cell repertoires in cytomegalovirus infection (dated by TCRdb to about 2019). Sequencer: Illumina HiSeq 1500. TCRdb trimmed the raw reads at Q25, called clones with MiXCR and kept productive beta chains. Rows are unified per CDR3 protein, each entry keeping the most common DNA and genes. The table for this sample lists fewer than 700,000 distinct CDR3 sequences; 20% to 25% of them were counted only once. Of the sample, less than 10% falls within the top ten clones. Sequenced sample: CD8+ T cells from PBMCs. The origin of the receptors is a human donor in good health (CMV status not recorded). Some clones in this sample may be carry-over from other donors' samples.

Ten or more counts support this clonotype. This chain uses TRBV7-9 with TRBJ2-5; 8 bases line up with TRBD2. This CDR3 spans 15 amino acids. With V trimmed by 5 bases and J by 5 bases, 10 bases remained unmatched. The germline V gene has CDR1 SEHNR and CDR2 FQNEAQ (reference sequence). The CDR3 coding sequence is TGTGCCAGCAGCCCTCCGGGGGGGCATGAGGAGACCCAGTACTTC. Its translation is CASSPPGGHEETQYF.

A few counts support this clonotype. The chain employs TRBV7-2 and TRBJ2-2, with D maybe TRBD1 (5 bases). Deletions cut 8 bases from V and 3 bases from J, with 10 bases between. The CDR3 consists of 13 residues. Germline CDR1 and CDR2: SGHTA and FQGNSA. The CDR3 sequence is CASPGRYTGELFF. As DNA, the CDR3 is TGTGCCAGCCCAGGGCGGTACACCGGGGAGCTGTTTTTT.

This clonotype has ten or more counts. V and J are TRBV7-9 and TRBJ2-3; D is unclear. Trimming pared 5 bases from V and 3 bases from J, leaving 3 bases between. The V gene's germline CDR1 is SEHNR and CDR2 FQNEAQ (reference sequence). The CDR3 length is 11 residues. The CDR3 DNA sequence: TGTGCCAGCAGCCAGACAGATACGCAGTATTTT. Translation gives CASSQTDTQYF.

This clonotype was counted a few times. The chain links TRBV28 to TRBJ2-1; either TRBD1 or TRBD2 may supply D (6 bases each). CDR1 is MDHEN and CDR2 is SYDVKM in the germline V gene. This CDR3 region has 15 residues. Trimming left V 3 bases short and J 4 bases short, with 13 bases between. Here the CDR3 reads CASSLEQGGYNEQFF. The CDR3, as DNA: TGTGCCAGCAGTTTGGAACAGGGAGGTTACAATGAGCAGTTCTTC. Drawing the rest from reference TRBV28 and TRBJ2-1, the complete variable domain is DVKVTQSSRYLVKRTGEKVFLECVQDMDHENMFWYRQDPGLGLRLIYFSYDVKMKEKGDIPEGYSVSREKKERFSLILESASTNQTSMYLCASSLEQGGYNEQFFGPGTRLTVL.

This clonotype was seen at least ten times. A junction end diverges from the germline sequence, so it may reflect a read error. V and J are TRBV27 and TRBJ2-6; D gene uncertain. The length of the CDR3 is 17 residues. Germline loops: CDR1 MNHEY, CDR2 SMNVEV (reference sequence). The CDR3 DNA reads TGTGCCAGCAGTTACATCCACGCGGTCTCTGGAGCCAACGTCCTGACTTTC. Translated, it gives CASSYIHAVSGANVLTF.

This chain joins TRBV25-1 and TRBJ1-1, with D possibly matching TRBD1 (6 bases). Trimming shortened V by 1 base and J by 5 bases, and 14 bases separated the two germline ends. The CDR3 covers 15 residues. The germline V gene encodes CDR1 MGHDK and CDR2 SYGVNS. The DNA of the CDR3 is TGTGCCAGCAGTGAATCGGGGGGCTATTTGACTGAAGCTTTCTTT. Translating it yields CASSESGGYLTEAFF.

This clonotype showed up just a few times. The chain couples TRBV6-6 to TRBJ2-5; a possible D gene is TRBD2 (7 bases). From germline, CDR1 is MNHNY and CDR2 SVGAGI (reference sequence). The CDR3 has 16 amino acids. The V and J ends lost 9 bases and 5 bases respectively, with 25 bases between them. In DNA, the CDR3 is TGTGCCAGTGCCGAGAGGGCGGGGGCCCGGGGCGAGACCCAGTACTTC. It translates to CASAERAGARGETQYF.

This clonotype has only a few counts. V is TRBV12-3 or TRBV12-4 and J is TRBJ2-3; D might be TRBD1 (6 bases). The CDR3 is 16 amino acids. V dropped 6 bases and J dropped 2 bases, with 18 bases sitting between them. The CDR3 protein is CASSFVAGAYTDTQYF. The CDR3 bases are TGTGCCAGCAGCTTCGTGGCAGGGGCTTACACAGATACGCAGTATTTT.

The chain combines TRBV29-1 with TRBJ2-7; D perhaps matches TRBD1 (5 bases). V lost 1 base to trimming and J lost 2 bases, with 9 bases between them. The CDR3 contains 13 residues. CDR1 is SQVTM, CDR2 ANQGSEA, per germline. CDR3 in amino acids: CSVEGRAPYEQYF. As DNA, the CDR3 is TGCAGCGTTGAAGGCAGGGCGCCCTACGAGCAGTACTTC.

The chain uses TRBV10-3 and TRBJ1-3; TRBD1 matches 11 bases. Trimming took 3 bases from V and 5 from J; bases not matched to a gene: 3. There are 15 residues in the CDR3. Germline CDR1 is ENHRY and CDR2 is SYGVKD. The CDR3 region has the DNA TGTGCCATCAGTGATTCGGACAGGGGGCGAAACACCATATATTTT. It is translated as CAISDSDRGRNTIYF.

To note about this clonotype: Given a much more abundant clone one base away, this may be a read error. The V call is TRBV10-3, the J call TRBJ2-6; perhaps TRBD1 as D (6 bases). CDR1 is ENHRY and CDR2 is SYGVKD in the germline V gene. The CDR3 runs to 15 residues. The chain's CDR3 is CAIRERTAGDNVLTF. In DNA, the CDR3 is TGTGCCATCCGTGAACGGACAGCTGGGGACAACGTCCTGACTTTC.

The V call is TRBV20-1, the J call TRBJ2-1; 7 bases line up with TRBD1. Germline V CDR1 and CDR2: DFQATT, SNEGSKA (reference sequence). V trimming: 0 bases; J trimming: 5 bases; junction bases outside the gene matches: 7. CDR3 length equals 15 residues. The DNA for the CDR3 is TGCAGTGCTAGAGACCACAGGGGACCCCACAATGAGCAGTTCTTC. Its protein is CSARDHRGPHNEQFF.

This clonotype came up a few times. The gene calls are TRBV5-6 and TRBJ2-3; 11 nucleotides agree with TRBD2. Trimming took 4 bases from V and 2 from J; bases not matched to a gene: 9. CDR1 is SGHDT and CDR2 is YYEEEE in the germline V gene. This CDR3 comprises 17 residues. CDR3 loop: CASSRKGTSGFTDTQYF. In DNA form, the CDR3 reads TGTGCCAGCAGCCGGAAAGGGACTAGCGGCTTCACAGATACGCAGTATTTT.

This clonotype has ten or more counts. The gene calls are TRBV7-6 and TRBJ2-1; 8 bases fit TRBD2. Germline V gives CDR1 SGHVS, CDR2 FNYEAQ. Trimming cost V 2 bases and J 4 bases; bases outside gene matches: 4. The CDR3 sequence is 15 residues long. The CDR3 nucleotides read TGTGCCAGCAGCTTACCCCCGGGGGGGTACAATGAGCAGTTCTTC. Protein product: CASSLPPGGYNEQFF.

This clonotype turned up a few times. This rearrangement joins TRBV12-3 or TRBV12-4 to TRBJ2-1; no definite D call. The CDR3 sequence is 16 residues long. Trimming cost V 6 bases and J 6 bases, with 21 bases left between them. CDR3 in amino acids: CASSPSGTESLNEQFF. For the CDR3, the DNA is TGTGCCAGCAGCCCTAGTGGAACCGAATCCCTCAATGAGCAGTTCTTC.

The J gene is TRBJ2-5, the V gene TRBV28, with D tentatively TRBD1 (5 bases). The V end lost 5 bases, the J end lost 0 bases, and 13 bases lay between the germline ends. The CDR3 contains 15 residues. CDR1 MDHEN and CDR2 SYDVKM come from the germline V gene. CDR3 in DNA: TGTGCCAGCAGTCCAGCCGACAGTAACCAAGAGACCCAGTACTTC. Protein product: CASSPADSNQETQYF.

The rearrangement uses TRBV24-1 and TRBJ1-5; D gene unclear. The germline V gene has CDR1 KGHDR and CDR2 SFDVKD. The V end was cut by 1 base, the J end by 11 bases, with 11 bases between. This CDR3 spans 13 amino acids. The CDR3 sequence: CATSDFLERTQHF. The CDR3, as DNA: TGTGCCACCAGTGATTTCCTAGAAAGGACCCAGCATTTT.

As concerns this clonotype: The conserved closing phenylalanine or tryptophan is absent in this CDR3, likely reflecting a read error. The chain is built from TRBV7-6 and TRBJ1-2; TRBD1 matches 9 bases. CDR1 and CDR2 (germline): SGHVS, FNYEAQ. After removal of 3 bases from V and 7 bases from J, the junction contained 6 bases not matched to a gene. The CDR3 loop spans 14 amino acids. The CDR3 nucleotides read TGTGCCAGCAGCTTCGGGACAGGGACGTTTGGCTACACCTAC. This translates into CASSFGTGTFGYTY.

This clonotype was observed a handful of times. The chain couples TRBV5-1 to TRBJ1-6; 7 nucleotides line up with TRBD1. CDR1 is SGHRS, CDR2 YFSETQ, per germline. CDR3 size: 17 residues. V shed 2 bases and J 0 bases; nucleotides not matched to a gene: 5. CDR3: CASSFAGQSSYNSPLHF. CDR3 nucleotides: TGCGCCAGCAGCTTTGCGGGACAGAGCTCCTATAATTCACCCCTCCACTTT.

With regard to this clonotype: With a much larger clone just one base away, this may be a read error. The chain combines TRBV7-4 with TRBJ2-3; possible D gene TRBD2, 6 bases. This CDR3 region has 12 residues. Looked up from germline, CDR1 is SGHVT and CDR2 is SQSDAQ. The CDR3 here is CANSTGADTQYF. CDR3 DNA: TGTGCCAACAGCACGGGGGCAGATACGCAGTATTTT.

This clonotype was seen only a few times. The chain is built from TRBV20-1 and TRBJ1-2; D gene uncertain. Germline V CDR1 and CDR2: DFQATT, SNEGSKA (reference sequence). V was cut by 3 bases and J by 6 bases, with 14 bases left in between. The CDR3 has 13 residues. The CDR3 DNA is TGCAGTGCTAGGCAGGCAAATTCAAATGGCTACACCTTC. Protein product: CSARQANSNGYTF.